Each of the 31 T cell receptor beta chains below was sequenced from the same sample in a study of blood T cell repertoires in COVID-19. The assay was immunoSEQ multiplex PCR, and TCRdb's table has in-frame clones only and misses some. The table records roughly 56,000 clones, roughly nine tenths of them present only once. Sequenced sample: peripheral blood. The receptor set was obtained from an older woman with COVID-19, enrolled during active disease.

The chain is built from TRBV7-8 and TRBJ2-2; D gene ambiguous. CDR1 and CDR2 (germline): SGHVS, FQNEAQ. With 2 bases removed from V and 1 base from J, the gap between germline ends came to 5 bases. The CDR3 contains 14 residues. CDR3 protein: CASSLHRNTGELFF. The CDR3 DNA reads TGTGCCAGCAGCTTACACAGGAACACCGGGGAGCTGTTTTTT.

The J gene is TRBJ2-1, the V gene TRBV18; TRBD2 is a possible D gene (5 bases). The germline V gene has CDR1 KGHSH and CDR2 LQKENI. The CDR3 covers 12 residues. The V gene lost 3 bases and the J gene lost 12 bases, with 12 bases spanning the gap. This CDR3 is CASSPPERRQFF. The CDR3 DNA is TGTGCCAGCTCACCTCCTGAGCGGAGGCAGTTCTTC.

V gene TRBV9 combines with J gene TRBJ2-1, with TRBD2 matching over 8 bases. From germline, CDR1 is SGDLS and CDR2 YYNGEE. The trim removed 4 bases at V and 7 bases at J, leaving 13 bases unmatched. The length of the CDR3 is 16 residues. CDR3 sequence (DNA): TGTGCCAGCAGCCCTGTGGGGAGCGGGAGTACTAATGAGCAGTTCTTC. Protein sequence: CASSPVGSGSTNEQFF.

This clone was observed a single time. The rearrangement joins TRBV5-4 to TRBJ1-2; the D is unclear. V lost 0 bases to trimming and J lost 0 bases, with 6 bases between them. From germline, CDR1 is SGHNT and CDR2 YYREEE (reference sequence). The CDR3 has 14 residues. In DNA, the CDR3 is TGTGCCAGCAGCTTGGACAGAGCTAACTATGGCTACACCTTC. Protein product: CASSLDRANYGYTF.

The chain has TRBV30 and TRBJ2-7, with a possible D match to TRBD2 (5 bases). This CDR3 spans 13 amino acids. Per germline, CDR1 GTSNPN and CDR2 SVGIG (reference sequence). For the CDR3, the DNA is TGTGGAGGAGGACTCTTTGGTTCCTACGAGCAGTACTTC. Translation: CGGGLFGSYEQYF.

In this sample, this clone turned up a few times. The gene calls are TRBV15 and TRBJ1-1; D perhaps matches TRBD1 (6 bases). The V gene's germline CDR1 is LNHNV and CDR2 YYDKDF (reference sequence). The ends were cut back, 0 bases at V and 10 bases at J, with 12 bases in the middle. This CDR3 region has 13 residues. In nucleotides, the CDR3 is TGTGCCACCAGCAGAGATATGACAGGAGTAGCTTTCTTT. It encodes CATSRDMTGVAFF.

The rearrangement uses TRBV6-2 or TRBV6-3 and TRBJ2-3; tentatively, D is TRBD1 (6 bases). The V gene lost 2 bases and the J gene lost 0 bases, with 15 bases spanning the gap. The germline CDR1 and CDR2 sequences are MNHEY and SVGEGT. The CDR3 contains 17 residues. CDR3 sequence reads: CASSYGRDTSSTDTQYF. CDR3 DNA: TGTGCCAGCAGTTACGGACGGGACACATCTAGCACAGATACGCAGTATTTT.

The chain joins TRBV7-9 to TRBJ2-1; 10 bases map to TRBD2. This CDR3 contains 14 residues. V lost 8 bases and J lost 2; bases outside the gene matches: 3. Germline V CDR1 and CDR2: SEHNR, FQNEAQ (reference sequence). The CDR3 sequence is CASLLAGTYNEQFF. The CDR3 region has the DNA TGTGCCAGCCTACTAGCGGGGACCTACAATGAGCAGTTCTTC.

The rearrangement links TRBV7-2 to TRBJ1-2, with 7 bases matching TRBD1. Trimming took 1 base from V and 5 from J; bases not matched to a gene: 7. The CDR3 is 15 amino acids. Per germline, CDR1 SGHTA and CDR2 FQGNSA. In nucleotides, the CDR3 is TGTGCCAGCAGCTTAGATTTAGACAGGGCTTATGGCTACACCTTC. It translates to CASSLDLDRAYGYTF.

The chain uses TRBV9 and TRBJ2-3; D might be TRBD2 (5 bases). Germline loops: CDR1 SGDLS, CDR2 YYNGEE. CDR3 length: 14 residues. The V end was cut by 3 bases, the J end by 4 bases, with 12 bases between. The CDR3 bases are TGTGCCAGCAGCGACACCCGGGATCCAGATACGCAGTATTTT. Its protein is CASSDTRDPDTQYF.

This clone showed up just a few times. V gene TRBV5-1 combines with J gene TRBJ2-7; 7 bases line up with TRBD1. The trim removed 6 bases at V and 0 bases at J, leaving 9 bases unmatched. The germline CDR1 and CDR2 sequences are SGHRS and YFSETQ. The CDR3 is 15 residues long. The CDR3 DNA reads as TGCGCCAGCAAAATACTAACAGGGGCCTCCTACGAGCAGTACTTC. It encodes CASKILTGASYEQYF.

The chain joins TRBV10-3 to TRBJ2-2; D remains unclear. Trimming stripped 6 bases from V and 4 bases from J, with 15 bases between. Germline loops: CDR1 ENHRY, CDR2 SYGVKD. This CDR3 region has 15 residues. CDR3 DNA sequence: TGTGCCATCAGCGCAGACAAGACCTTCACCGGGGAGCTGTTTTTT. Its protein is CAISADKTFTGELFF.

V gene TRBV2 combines with J gene TRBJ2-5; 12 bases align to TRBD2. Per the germline V gene, CDR1 is SNHLY and CDR2 is FYNNEI. CDR3 length equals 14 residues. V dropped 6 bases and J dropped 5; count of bases not matched to a gene: 4. The CDR3 nucleotides are TGTGCCAGCAGCTTACTAGCGGGGGGCGAGACCCAGTACTTC. It translates to CASSLLAGGETQYF.

The chain recombines TRBV11-2 with TRBJ2-2, with D unresolved. CDR1 is SGHAT and CDR2 is FQNNGV in the germline V gene. The CDR3 is 11 amino acids. Trimming took 7 bases from V and 6 from J, leaving 6 bases between them. CDR3 in DNA: TGTGCCAGCACTTCCGCCGGGGAGCTGTTTTTT. Translation: CASTSAGELFF.

The chain joins TRBV3-1 (or the pseudogene TRBV3-2) to TRBJ1-5; perhaps TRBD1 as D (5 bases). CDR3 length equals 14 residues. Trimming cost V 0 bases and J 4 bases, with 7 bases left between them. Per the germline V gene, CDR1 is LGHDT and CDR2 is YNNKEL (reference sequence). CDR3 coding DNA: TGTGCCAGCAGCCAAGAGGGGCGAAATCAGCCCCAGCATTTT. Residues: CASSQEGRNQPQHF.

The chain has TRBV6-1 and TRBJ1-5; D unclear. Trimming took off 2 bases at V and 11 bases at J, with 7 bases between the two ends. The CDR3 spans 11 residues. Germline CDR1 reads MNHNS; CDR2 reads SASEGT. CDR3 in DNA: TGTGCCAGCAGTGAATTCCAGGCCCAGCATTTT. Translation gives CASSEFQAQHF.

The chain employs TRBV12-3 or TRBV12-4 and TRBJ1-1; D gene uncertain. This CDR3 has 12 residues. The V end was cut by 1 base, the J end by 8 bases, with 8 bases between. The CDR3 coding sequence is TGTGCCAGCAGTTTAGGGGCCAGCGAAGCTTTCTTT. Protein product: CASSLGASEAFF.

The chain is built from TRBV12-3 or TRBV12-4 and TRBJ2-7; D perhaps matches TRBD1 (6 bases). V was pared by 6 bases and J by 0 bases, with 9 bases between. The CDR3 is 13 residues long. The CDR3 region is CASSPDSSYEQYF. DNA for the CDR3: TGTGCCAGCAGCCCGGACAGCTCCTACGAGCAGTACTTC.

This rearrangement joins TRBV7-6 to TRBJ2-2; the match to TRBD1 covers 7 bases. The CDR3 has 16 amino acids. The germline gives CDR1 SGHVS, CDR2 FNYEAQ. The V segment lost 0 bases and the J segment 2 bases; nucleotides outside the gene matches: 3. CDR3 sequence: CASSLAGQLNTGELFF. The CDR3, as DNA: TGTGCCAGCAGCTTAGCGGGACAGCTTAACACCGGGGAGCTGTTTTTT.

The J gene is TRBJ1-3, the V gene TRBV28, with 7 positions matching TRBD1. Germline V gives CDR1 MDHEN, CDR2 SYDVKM. The CDR3 has 15 amino acids. V lost 5 bases, J lost 4 bases, and 8 bases stayed unmatched. CDR3 amino acids: CASSDQGELGNTIYF. The CDR3 nucleotides are TGTGCCAGCAGTGATCAGGGGGAATTAGGAAACACCATATATTTT.

The chain couples TRBV9 to TRBJ2-3; D is undetermined. Germline-derived CDR1 and CDR2 are SGDLS and YYNGEE. Between the trimmed V and J ends, which lost 0 bases and 4 bases, there was a span of 3 bases. The CDR3 sequence is 12 residues long. The CDR3 spells CASSVEPDTQYF. The DNA for the CDR3 is TGTGCCAGCAGCGTAGAGCCAGATACGCAGTATTTT.

The chain carries TRBV6-1 and TRBJ1-5; 10 bases line up with TRBD1. This CDR3 comprises 15 residues. Germline trimming cut 2 bases from V and 5 bases from J; bases unmatched to any gene: 3. Germline CDR1 MNHNS, CDR2 SASEGT. CDR3 in amino acids: CASSEFGTGDQPQHF. In DNA, the CDR3 is TGTGCCAGCAGTGAATTTGGGACAGGGGATCAGCCCCAGCATTTT.

The gene calls are TRBV15 and TRBJ2-1; 13 bases are a match to TRBD2. J was trimmed by 9 bases and V by 0 bases; bases with no gene match: 5. The CDR3 runs 16 residues. CDR1 is LNHNV, CDR2 YYDKDF, per germline (reference sequence). CDR3 DNA: TGTGCCACCAGCAGAGATTGGGGACTAGCGGGGTTTGAGCAGTTCTTC. Translated: CATSRDWGLAGFEQFF.

The chain couples TRBV19 to TRBJ2-7; D may be TRBD1 (6 bases). V was cut by 4 bases and J by 1 base, with 14 bases left in between. CDR1 and CDR2 (germline): LNHDA, SQIVND (reference sequence). The CDR3 covers 15 residues. CDR3 in DNA: TGTGCCAGTAGTACCCCCTTGGACAGTTCCTACGAGCAGTACTTC. Protein sequence: CASSTPLDSSYEQYF.

This rearrangement joins TRBV7-9 to TRBJ2-5, with D maybe TRBD2 (5 bases). The CDR3 sequence is 14 residues long. V was pared by 6 bases and J by 1 base, with 12 bases between. The germline gives CDR1 SEHNR, CDR2 FQNEAQ (reference sequence). The CDR3 nucleotides are TGTGCCAGCAGGGTAGGAGGAGGCCAAGAGACCCAGTACTTC. This gives the protein CASRVGGGQETQYF.

The chain carries TRBV2 and TRBJ2-5, with D perhaps TRBD1 (5 bases). The CDR3 totals 12 residues. Trimming pared 4 bases from V and 5 bases from J, leaving 8 bases between. The germline V gene has CDR1 SNHLY and CDR2 FYNNEI. The CDR3 bases are TGTGCCAGCAGTGTTGGGGCGGAGACCCAGTACTTC. It translates to CASSVGAETQYF.

The chain joins TRBV27 to TRBJ1-5; TRBD1 agrees at 10 bases. V trimming: 3 bases; J trimming: 2 bases; junction bases outside the gene matches: 16. Germline V CDR1 and CDR2: MNHEY, SMNVEV (reference sequence). The CDR3 has 20 residues. CDR3 nucleotide sequence: TGTGCCAGCAGTTTGTGTGAGGGACAGGGGTGGGTTTCGGGCAATCAGCCCCAGCATTTT. This translates into CASSLCEGQGWVSGNQPQHF.

This rearrangement joins TRBV5-1 to TRBJ2-6; weak D call: TRBD2 (5 bases). V shed 1 base and J shed 0 bases, with 8 bases lying between them. From germline, CDR1 is SGHRS and CDR2 YFSETQ. The CDR3 runs 16 residues. CDR3 bases: TGCGCCAGCAGCTTGCTGGGGAGCTCTGGGGCCAACGTCCTGACTTTC. This gives the protein CASSLLGSSGANVLTF. The variable domain in full, completed from reference TRBV5-1 and TRBJ2-6, reads KAGVTQTPRYLIKTRGQQVTLSCSPISGHRSVSWYQQTPGQGLQFLFEYFSETQRNKGNFPGRFSGRQFSNSRSEMNVSTLELGDSALYLCASSLLGSSGANVLTFGAGSRLTVL.

The chain uses TRBV9 and TRBJ1-1, with D unclear. This CDR3 has 14 residues. The germline gives CDR1 SGDLS, CDR2 YYNGEE. With 0 bases removed from V and 4 bases from J, the gap between germline ends came to 10 bases. In DNA form, the CDR3 reads TGTGCCAGCAGCGTAGGTGAGTGGAGCACTGAAGCTTTCTTT. It yields the protein CASSVGEWSTEAFF.

The chain couples TRBV10-3 to TRBJ1-5; possibly TRBD1 for D (6 bases). Trimming stripped 4 bases from V and 2 bases from J, with 6 bases between. The germline CDR1 and CDR2 sequences are ENHRY and SYGVKD. The CDR3 consists of 13 residues. In DNA, the CDR3 is TGTGCCATCAGTGGACAGGGCAATCAGCCCCAGCATTTT. Protein: CAISGQGNQPQHF.

J is TRBJ2-2 and V is TRBV4-1; 14 positions agree with TRBD2. Germline-derived CDR1 and CDR2 are MGHRA and YSYEKL. V gave up 4 bases and J gave up 5 bases; unmatched junction bases: 6. The length of the CDR3 is 17 residues. The CDR3, as DNA: TGCGCCAGCAGCCTCGGGACTAGCGGGAGATATACCGGGGAGCTGTTTTTT. Translated: CASSLGTSGRYTGELFF.